The clone carrying this T cell receptor (beta chain) was counted a single time. Its antigen is not known. The data belong to a study of cytomegalovirus exposure and HLA in healthy donors. Both 60 Vbeta primers and 13 Jbeta primers went into the PCR. Per the original data handling: Later, an analysis found about 83 million unique TCR beta chains, and 8.5 million to 12 million of these were shared. Clones were read by immunoSEQ multiplex PCR, and TCRdb kept only the in-frame ones, dropping some. Clone size and the V and J calls come from that table; the DNA yielded D and trimming. The sample holds 120,000 or so clones; roughly 80% are singletons and the top ten take more than 3%. Despite likely unrecorded immune exposures, the donors were nominally healthy at the time of sampling. V lost 0 bases and J 10 bases, leaving 5 bases between the germline ends. This CDR3 has 11 amino acids. Germline V gives CDR1 SGDLS, CDR2 YYNGEE.

Findings and limits, study-wide: For TCR beta chains, V- and J-gene trimming was later linked to a missense DCLRE1C variant. Previous analysis showed most TCR beta V segments were productive about 87% or about 30% of the time.

The source of this sequence is a man between 18 and 35 years old in good health and CMV-seropositive. The sample consisted of PBMCs. The rearrangement joins TRBV9 to TRBJ2-1; D not resolved. CDR3 sequence (DNA): TGTGCCAGCAGCGTAGCCGGGGAGCAGTTCTTC. Translating gives CASSVAGEQFF.